This T cell receptor (beta chain) was profiled in a study of T cell changes during pregnancy in multiple sclerosis. Libraries were prepared by immunoSEQ multiplex PCR; TCRdb keeps only in-frame clonotypes and omits some of them. The data hold approximately 40,000 clones, with approximately 92% observed a single time. This CDR3 contains 15 residues. Per the germline V gene, CDR1 is SGHRS and CDR2 is YFSETQ. The V and J ends lost 2 bases and 6 bases, in that order; junction bases with no gene match: 9. This clone has a single count. The chain combines TRBV5-1 with TRBJ2-7; 9 positions match TRBD2. Sequencing was performed on peripheral blood. The source is a female donor with multiple sclerosis, enrolled in a pregnancy study. For the CDR3, the DNA is TGCGCCAGCAGCTTAACAGCTAGCGGGACCGCCGAGCAGTACTTC. Its translation is CASSLTASGTAEQYF.